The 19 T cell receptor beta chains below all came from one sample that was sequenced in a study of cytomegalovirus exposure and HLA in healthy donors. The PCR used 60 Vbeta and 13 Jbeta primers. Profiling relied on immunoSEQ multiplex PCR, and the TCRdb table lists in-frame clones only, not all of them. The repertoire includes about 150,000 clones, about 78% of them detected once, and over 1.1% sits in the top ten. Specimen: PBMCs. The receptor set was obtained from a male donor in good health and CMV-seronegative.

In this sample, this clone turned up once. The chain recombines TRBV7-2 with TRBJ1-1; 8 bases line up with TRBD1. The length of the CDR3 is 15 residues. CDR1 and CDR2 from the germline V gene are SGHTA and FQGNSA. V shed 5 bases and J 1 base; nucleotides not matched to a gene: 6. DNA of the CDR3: TGTGCCAGCAGCCGACAAGGACAGGGGAACACTGAAGCTTTCTTT. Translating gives CASSRQGQGNTEAFF.

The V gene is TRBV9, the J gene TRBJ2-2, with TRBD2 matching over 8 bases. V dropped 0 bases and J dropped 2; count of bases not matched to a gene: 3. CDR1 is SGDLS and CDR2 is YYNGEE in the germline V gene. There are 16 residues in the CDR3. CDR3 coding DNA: TGTGCCAGCAGCGTAGGAAGCGGGAGTAACACCGGGGAGCTGTTTTTT. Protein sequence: CASSVGSGSNTGELFF.

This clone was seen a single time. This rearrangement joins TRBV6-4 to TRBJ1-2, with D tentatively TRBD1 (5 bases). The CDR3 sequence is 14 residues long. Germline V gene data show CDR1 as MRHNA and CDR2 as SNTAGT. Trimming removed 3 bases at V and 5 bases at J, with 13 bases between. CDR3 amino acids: CASSESPGGYGYTF. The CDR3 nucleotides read TGTGCCAGCAGTGAATCCCCCGGGGGGTATGGCTACACCTTC.

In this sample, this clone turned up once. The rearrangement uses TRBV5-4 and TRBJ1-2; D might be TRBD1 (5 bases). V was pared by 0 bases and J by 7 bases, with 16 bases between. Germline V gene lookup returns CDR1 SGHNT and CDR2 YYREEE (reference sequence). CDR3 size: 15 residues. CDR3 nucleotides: TGTGCCAGCAGCTTGGCTGGGGGGGGTCTCTCTGGCTACACCTTC. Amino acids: CASSLAGGGLSGYTF.

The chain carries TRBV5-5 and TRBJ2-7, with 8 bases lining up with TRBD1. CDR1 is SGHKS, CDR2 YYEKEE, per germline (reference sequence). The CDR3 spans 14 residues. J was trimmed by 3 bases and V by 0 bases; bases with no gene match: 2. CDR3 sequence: CASSLGTGFYEQYF. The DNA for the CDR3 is TGTGCCAGCAGCTTGGGGACAGGGTTCTACGAGCAGTACTTC. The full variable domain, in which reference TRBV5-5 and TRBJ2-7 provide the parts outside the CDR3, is DAGVTQSPTHLIKTRGQQVTLRCSPISGHKSVSWYQQVLGQGPQFIFQYYEKEERGRGNFPDRFSARQFPNYSSELNVNALLLGDSALYLCASSLGTGFYEQYFGPGTRLTVT.

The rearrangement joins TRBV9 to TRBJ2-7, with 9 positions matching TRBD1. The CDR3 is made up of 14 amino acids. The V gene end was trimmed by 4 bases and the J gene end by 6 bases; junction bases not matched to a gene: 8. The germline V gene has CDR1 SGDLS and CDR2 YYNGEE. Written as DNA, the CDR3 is TGTGCCAGCAGCCCGTGGACAGGGGAAGGCGAGCAGTACTTC. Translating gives CASSPWTGEGEQYF. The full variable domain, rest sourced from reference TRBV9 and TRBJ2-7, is DSGVTQTPKHLITATGQRVTLRCSPRSGDLSVYWYQQSLDQGLQFLIQYYNGEERAKGNILERFSAQQFPDLHSELNLSSLELGDSALYFCASSPWTGEGEQYFGPGTRLTVT.

In DNA, the CDR3 is TGTGCCAGCTCACCGGACAGGGGGACAGATACGCAGTATTTT. It translates to CASSPDRGTDTQYF. The genes are TRBV18 and TRBJ2-3; 10 bases agree with TRBD1. The CDR3 sequence is 14 residues long. Germline CDR1 is KGHSH and CDR2 is LQKENI. With 3 bases clipped from V and 3 bases from J, the junction kept 0 bases outside the gene matches.

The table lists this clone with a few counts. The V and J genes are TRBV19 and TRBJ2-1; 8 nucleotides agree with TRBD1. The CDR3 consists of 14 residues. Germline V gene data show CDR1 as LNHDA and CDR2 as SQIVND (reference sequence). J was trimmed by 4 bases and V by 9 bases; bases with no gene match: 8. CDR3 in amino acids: CASLGTGVYNEQFF. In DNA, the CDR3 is TGTGCCAGCCTTGGGACAGGAGTTTACAATGAGCAGTTCTTC. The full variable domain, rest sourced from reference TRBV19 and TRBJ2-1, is DGGITQSPKYLFRKEGQNVTLSCEQNLNHDAMYWYRQDPGQGLRLIYYSQIVNDFQKGDIAEGYSVSREKKESFPLTVTSAQKNPTAFYLCASLGTGVYNEQFFGPGTRLTVL.

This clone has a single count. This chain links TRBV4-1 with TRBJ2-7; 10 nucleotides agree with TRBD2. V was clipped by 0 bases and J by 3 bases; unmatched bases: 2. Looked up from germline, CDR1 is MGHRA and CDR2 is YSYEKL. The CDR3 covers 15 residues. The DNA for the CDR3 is TGCGCCAGCAGCCAAGAACTAGCGGGATACTACGAGCAGTACTTC. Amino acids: CASSQELAGYYEQYF.

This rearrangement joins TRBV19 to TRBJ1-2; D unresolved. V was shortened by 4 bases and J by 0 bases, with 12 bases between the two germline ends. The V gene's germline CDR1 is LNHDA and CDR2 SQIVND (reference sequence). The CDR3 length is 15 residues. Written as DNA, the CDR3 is TGTGCCAGTAGTACCCAGTCGACTACTAACTATGGCTACACCTTC. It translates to CASSTQSTTNYGYTF.

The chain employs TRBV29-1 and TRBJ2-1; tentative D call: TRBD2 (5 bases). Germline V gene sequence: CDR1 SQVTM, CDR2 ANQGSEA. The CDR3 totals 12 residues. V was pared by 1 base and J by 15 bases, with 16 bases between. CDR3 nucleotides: TGCAGCGTTGAAGGGGAGAAAGGTTTTCCGTTCTTC. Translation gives CSVEGEKGFPFF.

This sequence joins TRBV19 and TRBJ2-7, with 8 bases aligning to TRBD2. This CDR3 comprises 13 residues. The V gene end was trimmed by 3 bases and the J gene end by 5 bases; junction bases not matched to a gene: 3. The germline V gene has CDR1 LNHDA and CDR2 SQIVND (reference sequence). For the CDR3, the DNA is TGTGCCAGTAGTATTAACGGGGGGGACGAGCAGTACTTC. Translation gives CASSINGGDEQYF.

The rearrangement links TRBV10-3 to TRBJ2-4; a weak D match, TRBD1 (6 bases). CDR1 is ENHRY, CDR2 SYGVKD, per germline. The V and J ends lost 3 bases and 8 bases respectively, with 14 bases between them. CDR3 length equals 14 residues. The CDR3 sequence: CAISENRVGDIQYF. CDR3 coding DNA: TGTGCCATCAGTGAAAACAGGGTAGGAGACATTCAGTACTTC.

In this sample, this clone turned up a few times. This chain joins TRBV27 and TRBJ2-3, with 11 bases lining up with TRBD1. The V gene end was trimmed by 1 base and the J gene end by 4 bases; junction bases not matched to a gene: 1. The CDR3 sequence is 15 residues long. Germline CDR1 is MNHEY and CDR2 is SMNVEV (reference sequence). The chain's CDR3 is CASSLWTGGADTQYF. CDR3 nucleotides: TGTGCCAGCAGTTTATGGACAGGGGGCGCAGATACGCAGTATTTT.

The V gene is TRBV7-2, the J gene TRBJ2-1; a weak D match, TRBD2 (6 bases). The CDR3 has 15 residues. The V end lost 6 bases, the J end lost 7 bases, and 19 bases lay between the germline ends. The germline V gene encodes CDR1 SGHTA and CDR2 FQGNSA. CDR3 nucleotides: TGTGCCAGCAGGCTTGGATCTGGGGCGGGGAATGAGCAGTTCTTC. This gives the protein CASRLGSGAGNEQFF.

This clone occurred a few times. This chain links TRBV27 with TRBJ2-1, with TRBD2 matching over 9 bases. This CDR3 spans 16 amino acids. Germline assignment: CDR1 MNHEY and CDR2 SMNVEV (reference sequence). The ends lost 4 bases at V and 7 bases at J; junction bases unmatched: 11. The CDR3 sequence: CASSSVLIAGVNEQFF. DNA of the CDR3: TGTGCCAGCAGTTCGGTTTTGATAGCGGGAGTGAATGAGCAGTTCTTC.

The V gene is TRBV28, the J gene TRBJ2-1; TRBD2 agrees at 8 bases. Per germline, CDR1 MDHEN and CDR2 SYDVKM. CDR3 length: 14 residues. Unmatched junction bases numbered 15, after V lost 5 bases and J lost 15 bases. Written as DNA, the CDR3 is TGTGCCAGCAGTCCTAAGGGGGGACTAGAAAGGAGGTTCTTC. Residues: CASSPKGGLERRFF.

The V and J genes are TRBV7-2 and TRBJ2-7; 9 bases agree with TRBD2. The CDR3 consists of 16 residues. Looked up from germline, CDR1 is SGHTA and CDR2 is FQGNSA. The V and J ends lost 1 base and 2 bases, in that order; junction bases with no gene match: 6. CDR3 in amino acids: CASSLGGREGTYEQYF. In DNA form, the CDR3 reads TGTGCCAGCAGCTTAGGTGGGCGGGAGGGAACCTACGAGCAGTACTTC.

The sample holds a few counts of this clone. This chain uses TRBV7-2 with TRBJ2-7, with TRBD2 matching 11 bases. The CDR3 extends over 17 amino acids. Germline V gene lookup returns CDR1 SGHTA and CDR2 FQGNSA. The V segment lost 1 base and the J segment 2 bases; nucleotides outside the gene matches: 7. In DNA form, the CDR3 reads TGTGCCAGCAGCTTAGTAGCGGGAGGGAGTGCGGCCTACGAGCAGTACTTC. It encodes CASSLVAGGSAAYEQYF.